The 8 T cell receptor beta chains in this list originate from one sample, sequenced in a study of neoadjuvant nivolumab and ipilimumab in lung cancer. Here immunoSEQ multiplex PCR was the method, and the copy in TCRdb shows in-frame clones only, minus some. This sample has about 28,000 clones; 76% occur once, and the top ten carry 15% to 20%. The input for sequencing was tumor tissue, taken after neoadjuvant nivolumab, alone or with ipilimumab, at or shortly before surgery. The receptors were sampled from an adult with non-small cell lung cancer.

This rearrangement joins TRBV5-1 to TRBJ1-2, with TRBD1 matching 7 bases. CDR3 length: 15 amino acids. V was pared by 3 bases and J by 7 bases, with 12 bases of the junction left unmatched. Germline V gene sequence: CDR1 SGHRS, CDR2 YFSETQ. This CDR3 is CASSSNGVQGTGYTF. CDR3 bases: TGCGCCAGCAGCTCAAATGGGGTACAGGGGACTGGCTACACCTTC.

This clone is classed as medium-sized. The gene calls are TRBV5-6 and TRBJ1-6; 7 bases fit TRBD1. Trimming at V came to 4 bases and at J to 6 bases, leaving 4 bases not matched to a gene. Looked up from germline, CDR1 is SGHDT and CDR2 is YYEEEE. CDR3 length equals 14 residues. CDR3 sequence reads: CASSRRQGNSPLHF. As DNA, the CDR3 is TGTGCCAGCAGCCGCCGACAGGGTAATTCACCCCTCCACTTT. The full variable domain, with the rest looked up from reference TRBV5-6 and TRBJ1-6, is DAGVTQSPTHLIKTRGQQVTLRCSPKSGHDTVSWYQQALGQGPQFIFQYYEEEERQRGNFPDRFSGHQFPNYSSELNVNALLLGDSALYLCASSRRQGNSPLHFGNGTRLTVT.

The V call is TRBV10-3, the J call TRBJ1-2, with 7 bases identical to TRBD1. The CDR3 extends over 13 amino acids. V gave up 5 bases and J gave up 7 bases; unmatched junction bases: 7. Germline V lookup: CDR1 ENHRY, CDR2 SYGVKD. CDR3 nucleotides: TGTGCCATCAGTCCAACAGGGGATGGTGGCTACACCTTC. This encodes CAISPTGDGGYTF.

The chain couples TRBV9 to TRBJ2-7; possibly TRBD2 for D (5 bases). This CDR3 has 13 amino acids. CDR1 is SGDLS and CDR2 is YYNGEE in the germline V gene. The V end was cut by 0 bases, the J end by 6 bases, with 10 bases between. The CDR3 nucleotides read TGTGCCAGCAGCGTAGCTGCGGCGGGCGAGCAGTACTTC. Its protein product is CASSVAAAGEQYF.

CDR3: CASSYSSVVSTDTQYF. In DNA, the CDR3 is TGTGCCAGCAGTTACTCGAGCGTCGTTAGCACAGATACGCAGTATTTT. The gene calls are TRBV6-5 and TRBJ2-3; no reliable D call. V was pared by 0 bases and J by 0 bases, with 10 bases between. Germline V gene sequence: CDR1 MNHEY, CDR2 SVGAGI. This CDR3 is 16 amino acids long.

The chain recombines TRBV9 with TRBJ1-1, with D hard to call. Trimming pared 6 bases from V and 3 bases from J, leaving 12 bases between. Germline CDR1 reads SGDLS; CDR2 reads YYNGEE. CDR3 size: 13 residues. DNA of the CDR3: TGTGCCAGCACCCCTATTGGGCACACTGAAGCTTTCTTT. It encodes CASTPIGHTEAFF.

The rearrangement joins TRBV9 to TRBJ2-1, with D maybe TRBD1 (6 bases). Germline loops: CDR1 SGDLS, CDR2 YYNGEE. This CDR3 has 15 amino acids. V lost 7 bases, J lost 2 bases, and 16 bases lay in between. The CDR3 region is CASGPSGETYNEQFF. For the CDR3, the DNA is TGTGCCAGCGGCCCATCAGGGGAAACCTACAATGAGCAGTTCTTC.

The chain has TRBV2 and TRBJ1-5, with D hard to call. Germline V gene data show CDR1 as SNHLY and CDR2 as FYNNEI. With 7 bases removed from V and 6 bases from J, the gap between germline ends came to 16 bases. The CDR3 consists of 14 residues. CDR3 DNA sequence: TGTGCCAGCACAGGAGGAGATGATTTTCAGCCCCAGCATTTT. Translation gives CASTGGDDFQPQHF.